These T cell receptor beta chains were read from a single sample in a study of T cell repertoires in cytomegalovirus infection. TCRdb passed the reads through MiXCR, listing each CDR3 protein once. The sample carries around 900,000 distinct CDR3 sequences, roughly 30% recorded once. Antigen specificity for these receptors is unknown. The material was cultured CD8+ T cells from PBMCs, obtained from culture after CMV antigen stimulation. The receptor set was obtained from a human donor in good health (CMV status not recorded). Some clones in this sample may be carry-over from other donors' samples. The CDR3 runs from the conserved cysteine through the conserved F or W. D genes are given only for firm matches. Not every row has a clone size; where given, it reads once, few, many or a size class.

J gene,D gene,clone size,V gene,CDR3 DNA,CDR3 protein
TRBJ2-1,TRBD1,few,TRBV4-2,TGTGCCAGCAGCCCCTCCAGAAGGCGGACAGGGGGCTCAGACTCCTACAATGAGCAGTTCTTC,CASSPSRRRTGGSDSYNEQFF
TRBJ2-5,NA,NA,TRBV29-1,TGCAGCGTTGAACTACTGCAGGGGTTAGAGACCCAGTACTTC,CSVELLQGLETQYF
TRBJ2-7,NA,NA,TRBV10-2,TGCGCCAGCAGCAATTCAATCAGGGTCAACGAGCAGTACTTC,CASSNSIRVNEQYF
TRBJ2-7,TRBD2,NA,TRBV4-2,TGTGCCAGCAGCCAAGGGATCGGCGGGGGGGCCTACGAGCAGTACTTC,CASSQGIGGGAYEQYF
TRBJ2-2,NA,once,TRBV6-4,TGTGCCAGCAGTGACACAGTAACCGGGGAGCTGTTTTTT,CASSDTVTGELFF
TRBJ1-1,TRBD1,NA,TRBV14,TGTGCCAGCAGCCCGGGACAGGGAGTCGCTGAAGCTTTCTTT,CASSPGQGVAEAFF
TRBJ2-1,NA,NA,TRBV7-3,TGTGTCAGCAGCTTAATGGGGAGGGGGGCTAATGAGCAGTTCTTC,CVSSLMGRGANEQFF
TRBJ2-1,NA,few,TRBV7-9,TGTGCCAGCAGCTGGGACGGTGCCTACAATGAGCAGTTCTTC,CASSWDGAYNEQFF
TRBJ2-1,NA,NA,TRBV20-1,TGCAGTGCCCCTCGGGGGCGGAGCTCCTACAATGAGCAGTTCTTC,CSAPRGRSSYNEQFF
TRBJ2-7,NA,NA,TRBV9,TGTGCCAGCAGCGGGAAGGATGCCTACGAGCAGTACTTC,CASSGKDAYEQYF
TRBJ2-2,NA,NA,TRBV4-3,TGCGCCAGCAGCCAAATTGGGTTTACAGGCGAGAACACCGGGGAGCTGTTTTTT,CASSQIGFTGENTGELFF
TRBJ2-1,NA,once,TRBV5-6,TGTGCCAGCAGCTTGGGGGGCCAAAGGGGTGAGCAGTTCTTC,CASSLGGQRGEQFF
TRBJ2-1,NA,few,TRBV6-6,TGTGCCAGCAGTTCCAGAATCGGGAGCTCCTACAATGAGCAGTTCTTC,CASSSRIGSSYNEQFF
TRBJ1-6,NA,once,TRBV5-6,TGTGCCAGCAGCTTGGGTTACAGGGTTTTGAATTCACCCCTCCACTTT,CASSLGYRVLNSPLHF
TRBJ1-3,NA,NA,TRBV6-5,TGTGCCAGCAGCCCACAGGACTCTGGAAACACCATATATTTT,CASSPQDSGNTIYF
TRBJ1-2,NA,NA,TRBV6-5,TGTGCCAGCACCCCCGGGGCACCCTATGGCTACACCTTC,CASTPGAPYGYTF
TRBJ1-6,NA,many,TRBV12-3/TRBV12-4,TGTGCCAGCAGTCAATCTTGGACGGTTCTAAATTCACCCCTCCACTTT,CASSQSWTVLNSPLHF
TRBJ1-3,NA,few,TRBV5-1,TGCGCCAGCAGCTTGGACCTGGGTTCCCACCCTGGAAACACCATATATTTT,CASSLDLGSHPGNTIYF
TRBJ2-7,TRBD2,NA,TRBV7-6,TGTGCCAGCAGCGGTCGACTAGCGGGGGGGGTCGAGCAGTACTTC,CASSGRLAGGVEQYF
TRBJ1-1,NA,NA,TRBV4-1,TGCGCCAGCAGCCAAGATCACGGGGGGCGGACTGAAGCTTTCTTT,CASSQDHGGRTEAFF
TRBJ1-1,TRBD1,few,TRBV19,TGTGCCAGTAGTAGGGGGACAGGGGGAACTGAAGCTTTCTTT,CASSRGTGGTEAFF
TRBJ2-5,TRBD2,few,TRBV11-2,TGTGCCAGCAGCTCGACTAGCGCGGTCCAAGAGACCCAGTACTTC,CASSSTSAVQETQYF
TRBJ1-2,NA,few,TRBV6-5,TGTGCCAGCAGTTCCGGGTATCCCTATGGCTACACCTTC,CASSSGYPYGYTF
TRBJ2-1,NA,NA,TRBV4-1,TGCGCCAGCAGCCAGTTGGCAGATAACTACAATGAGCAGTTCTTC,CASSQLADNYNEQFF
TRBJ1-1,NA,few,TRBV19,TGTGCCAGTAGTATAGGATTCGGGGCGCAAGTAGCTTTCTTT,CASSIGFGAQVAFF
TRBJ1-1,NA,few,TRBV7-2,TGTGCCAGCAGCTTATGGGGGTGGGAGAACACTGAAGCTTTCTTT,CASSLWGWENTEAFF
TRBJ2-5,NA,NA,TRBV7-6,TGTGCCAGCAGCGCCGAGGAGGGAGAGACCCAGTACTTC,CASSAEEGETQYF
TRBJ2-1,TRBD1,few,TRBV6-1,TGTGCCAGCAGTGGGGGCAGGGGGCGATACAATGAGCAGTTCTTC,CASSGGRGRYNEQFF
TRBJ2-5,NA,NA,TRBV28,TGTGCCAGCAGTTTAGACAGATTAGTACAAGAGACCCAGTACTTC,CASSLDRLVQETQYF
TRBJ1-2,NA,NA,TRBV7-6,TGTGCCAGCAGCTCGCACCTTTCCGGCTACAGAAACTATGGCTACACCTTC,CASSSHLSGYRNYGYTF
TRBJ1-1,NA,NA,TRBV7-3,TGTGCCAGCAGCTTGGACTCGTACGGCCCTGGAACTGAAGCTTTCTTT,CASSLDSYGPGTEAFF
TRBJ1-3,NA,NA,TRBV19,TGTGCCAGTCCGGACGGGGCTGGAAACACCATATATTTT,CASPDGAGNTIYF
TRBJ2-1,TRBD2,few,TRBV6-5,TGTGCCAGCAGTCCCTTCGGGACTAGCGGTTCCTACAATGAGCAGTTCTTC,CASSPFGTSGSYNEQFF
TRBJ2-7,NA,few,TRBV2,TGTGCCAGCAGTGAAGCAGGGCTCCGGGTAGAGCAGTACTTC,CASSEAGLRVEQYF
TRBJ2-7,NA,few,TRBV5-5,TGTGCCAGCAGCTGGACCAGGGAGACCTACGAGCAGTACTTC,CASSWTRETYEQYF
TRBJ1-4,TRBD1,many,TRBV7-2,TGTGCCAGCAGCCCCGGGACAGGGATTAATGAAAAACTGTTTTTT,CASSPGTGINEKLFF
TRBJ1-1,NA,NA,TRBV7-9,TGTGCCAGCAACTTAGACGGGGGCCTAGCTTTCTTT,CASNLDGGLAFF
TRBJ1-6,NA,NA,TRBV20-1,TGCAGTGCTAGGTCCGGGGCCCTCCACTTT,CSARSGALHF
TRBJ2-1,NA,NA,TRBV4-1,TGCGCCAGCAGCCAAGAGGTAACCGTCCCCCTGTCGGTGTCCTACAATGAGCAGTTCTTC,CASSQEVTVPLSVSYNEQFF
TRBJ1-1,NA,NA,TRBV27,TGTGCCAGCAGTTTATCGGGCAGCGGGAACACTGAAGCTTTCTTT,CASSLSGSGNTEAFF
TRBJ2-3,NA,NA,TRBV7-9,TGTGCCAGCAGCCCCCCCGAGGGCAGGTCCACAGATACGCAGTATTTT,CASSPPEGRSTDTQYF
TRBJ1-2,TRBD1,few,TRBV9,TGTGCCAGCAGCGTGGGACAGGGTAGCGGCTACACCTTC,CASSVGQGSGYTF
TRBJ2-3,TRBD1,NA,TRBV15,TGTGCCACCAGCAACTCGACAGGGCCGACAGATACGCAGTATTTT,CATSNSTGPTDTQYF
TRBJ2-7,NA,NA,TRBV12-3/TRBV12-4,TGTGCCAGCAGTTTAGGTACTCATTACGAGCAGTACTTC,CASSLGTHYEQYF
TRBJ2-1,TRBD2,NA,TRBV5-1,TGCGCCAGCAGGGCGACTAGCGGGGGGACCTACAATGAGCAGTTCTTC,CASRATSGGTYNEQFF
TRBJ2-1,TRBD2,NA,TRBV19,TGTGCCAGTAGGCGGGGGGCCGCCGGGGCCTACAATGAGCAGTTCTTC,CASRRGAAGAYNEQFF
TRBJ2-3,NA,NA,TRBV7-6,TGTGCCAACAGCTTTGGGAAAGATACGCAGTATTTT,CANSFGKDTQYF
TRBJ2-1,TRBD1,few,TRBV6-1,TGTGCCAGCAGGCCCACTGGGGACAGCTCCTACAATGAGCAGTTCTTC,CASRPTGDSSYNEQFF
TRBJ2-5,NA,few,TRBV5-5,TGTGCCAGCACCCCTTCGCGGGCAGGACCCCTCCAAGAGACCCAGTACTTC,CASTPSRAGPLQETQYF